These 4 T cell receptor beta chains were sequenced from one sample in a study of cytomegalovirus exposure and HLA in healthy donors (dated by TCRdb to 2016 to 2017). Receptor libraries were prepared by the immunoSEQ multiplex PCR assay. TCRdb limited this immuneACCESS table to in-frame rearrangements with V and J called. A share of clones is missing; checked studies link under half to unresolved V genes, and the rest is unexplained. This sample comprises over 70,000 clones, about 93% of them detected only once. The leading ten clones occupy about 0.63% of the sample. Specimen: PBMCs. These receptors all stem from a young woman in good health and CMV-seronegative.

CDR3 sequence reads: CAIQAQGTGNTIYF. CDR3 DNA sequence: TGTGCCATCCAGGCACAGGGGACTGGAAACACCATATATTTT. This chain links TRBV6-6 with TRBJ1-3; 7 nucleotides agree with TRBD1. Germline CDR1 MNHNY, CDR2 SVGAGI (reference sequence). J was trimmed by 2 bases and V by 10 bases; bases with no gene match: 8. The length of the CDR3 is 14 residues.

This clone appeared once. The chain joins TRBV11-1 to TRBJ1-1; 9 bases fit TRBD1. The CDR3 spans 14 residues. CDR1 is SGHAT, CDR2 FQDESV, per germline (reference sequence). V dropped 6 bases and J dropped 11; count of bases not matched to a gene: 13. The CDR3 loop is CASSRPGTGMVAFF. As DNA, the CDR3 is TGTGCCAGCAGTCGACCCGGGACAGGGATGGTGGCTTTCTTT.

The genes are TRBV13 and TRBJ1-2, with D uncertain. The CDR3 sequence is 13 residues long. The germline CDR1 and CDR2 sequences are PRHDT and FYEKMQ (reference sequence). The V gene lost 3 bases and the J gene lost 8 bases, with 13 bases spanning the gap. This chain's CDR3 is CASSFGGTRGYTF. CDR3 sequence (DNA): TGTGCCAGCAGCTTCGGAGGAACGCGAGGCTACACCTTC.

V is TRBV2 and J is TRBJ2-5; 10 nucleotides agree with TRBD2. There are 13 residues in the CDR3. V lost 4 bases, J lost 4 bases, and 0 bases stayed unmatched. Germline CDR1 reads SNHLY; CDR2 reads FYNNEI. In DNA form, the CDR3 reads TGTGCCAGCAGTGGGACTAGCGGAGAGACCCAGTACTTC. Protein product: CASSGTSGETQYF.